The present entry profiles one TCR beta chain with its context. Its antigen remains unknown. These data originate in a study of blood T cells in healthy people across ages. Overall study: In model experiments, template switching was able to capture about one barcoded beta molecule for every two T cells that were present. Study outcomes and limitations: Possibly, changes in expanded clonotypes were confounded because donor CMV status was unknown. Underestimates were what the diversity estimates from one million T cells were considered to be.

CDR3 size: 15 residues. Germline lookup yields CDR1 SQVTM and CDR2 ANQGSEA. Each donor's blood draw was approximately 10 milliliters of peripheral blood. Alongside a J-beta primer mix, a sample-barcoded 5' primer served in a second PCR lasting about 7 to 12 cycles. From the 5' RACE reads, TCRdb called clonotypes with MiXCR, one entry per CDR3 protein. The sample lists over 1,200,000 distinct CDR3 sequences, around 59% seen once, with over 6.5% in the top ten. The J gene is TRBJ2-5, the V gene TRBV29-1, with D possibly matching TRBD2 (5 bases). TRBJ2-7 explains the end of the DNA better; the J call may be wrong. The source is a young man in good health. The sequenced sample was blood. The CDR3 DNA is TGCAGCGTTGAAGATGATGCGGGTTCCCCCTACGAGCAGTACTTC. This codes for CSVEDDAGSPYEQYF.